This T cell receptor (beta chain) was found in a study of T cell responses to AZD1222 COVID-19 vaccine. Trimming removed 1 base from V and 4 bases from J, with 13 bases in between. The CDR3 runs to 15 residues. CDR1 and CDR2 from the germline V gene are SGHNT and YENEEA. Study conclusions and caveats: Spike-specific TCR breadth and depth were elevated following two AZD1222 doses.

The table came from immunoSEQ multiplex PCR; TCRdb's copy has only in-frame clones and leaves some out. The sample records roughly 150,000 clones, 91% being singletons. In the case of this clone: Its matching antigen is unknown.

The TCR comes from an adult in good health. The sequencing here drew on peripheral blood, taken on day 0 of AZD1222 vaccination. The chain carries TRBV11-3 and TRBJ1-2; D may be TRBD1 (6 bases). CDR3 in amino acids: CASSLVRGQAYGYTF. The CDR3, as DNA: TGTGCCAGCAGCTTAGTCCGGGGGCAGGCCTATGGCTACACCTTC.